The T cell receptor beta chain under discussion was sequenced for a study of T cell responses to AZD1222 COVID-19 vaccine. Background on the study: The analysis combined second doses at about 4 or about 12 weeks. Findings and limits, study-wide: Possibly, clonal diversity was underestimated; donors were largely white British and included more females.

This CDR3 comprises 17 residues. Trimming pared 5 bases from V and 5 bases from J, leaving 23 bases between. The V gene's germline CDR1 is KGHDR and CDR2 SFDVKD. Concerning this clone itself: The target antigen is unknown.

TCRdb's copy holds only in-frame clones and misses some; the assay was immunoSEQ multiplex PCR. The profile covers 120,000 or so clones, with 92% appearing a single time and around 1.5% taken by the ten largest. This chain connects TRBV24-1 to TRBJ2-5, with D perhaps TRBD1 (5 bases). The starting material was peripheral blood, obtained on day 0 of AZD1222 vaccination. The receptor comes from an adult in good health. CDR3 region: CATSALPQAGLKETQYF. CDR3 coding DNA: TGTGCCACCAGTGCTCTTCCCCAGGCAGGGTTAAAGGAGACCCAGTACTTC.